The sequence of this T cell receptor (beta chain) was determined in a study of cytomegalovirus exposure and HLA in healthy donors (dated by TCRdb to the late 2010s). About the study as a whole: According to an earlier analysis of 550 to 700 of the donors, some 180 million T cells yielded 90 million to 140 million unique TCR beta sequences and about 300 Gb of sequence data. Among a few hundred genotyped donors of the cohort, an average of roughly 240,000 unique TCR beta nucleotide sequences were sequenced per donor, 15% to 20% of them non-productive. The study used immunosequencing to profile the T cell repertoires of around 600 subjects and linked those repertoires to cytomegalovirus serostatus. The study was designed to test whether signatures of past pathogen exposure could be identified by cataloging public T cell receptors. Among the roughly 400 genotyped donors, about 83% belonged to the genetic ancestry cluster associated with self-reported Caucasian donors. Alongside the repertoire data, information on donor age, sex, ethnicity and CMV serostatus was compiled. Every discovery cohort repertoire had been produced on one sequencing platform. A later analysis re-examined previously published TCR beta repertoires from about 700 donors and added high-resolution HLA genotyping to investigate patterns of TCR occurrence. To predict cytomegalovirus infection status, the study brought together high-throughput TCR immunosequencing, statistical association of individual TCRs with disease status, and machine learning. HLA typing covered class I and class II loci at four-digit resolution. Genome-wide SNP genotypes for about 65% of the roughly 700 donors were used in a later genetic analysis, which treated that subset as a discovery cohort. The later analysis used no new phenotypic data to find candidate immune exposures, relying instead on TCR beta sequences and their occurrence across donors. The number of typed donors differed by locus: about 629-630 for A, B, C, DRB1 and DQB1; some 500 for DQA1; some 610 for DPA1; and around 490 for DPB1. Four or five DR-DQ haplotypes were handled as single units for association and clustering, since linkage in the cohort was strong. To decide whether each TCR beta V gene segment behaved as functional or pseudogenic, an earlier analysis of 587 of the donors relied on high-throughput TCR beta sequencing. In addition to the first cohort of hundreds of subjects, a separate validation cohort of 120 different subjects was used. Approximately 310 gigabases of sequencing data and approximately 93 million unique TCR sequences were included in an early release covering around 650 HLA-typed donors.

The cohort was made up of roughly 670 healthy bone marrow donors. Cohort members were all nominally healthy when sampled, although unrecorded immune exposures were likely present. The donor tested CMV seronegative and was one of the 352 seronegative cohort members. A peripheral blood sample was collected from each donor, and TCR beta sequencing was performed on peripheral blood mononuclear cells. The Qiagen DNeasy Blood Extraction Kit was used to extract genomic DNA from the blood cell samples. The library was generated by the immunoSEQ multiplex PCR assay. For the multiplex PCR, a mixture combining 60 forward primers for TCR Vbeta segments and 13 reverse primers for TCR Jbeta segments was used. A multiplex PCR assay on genomic DNA amplified the CDR3 region of rearranged TCR beta genes. The Illumina HiSeq System was used to sequence the amplified TCR beta libraries as 87-base-pair reads. Regarding the original processing steps: A later analysis tallied 75 million to 95 million unique TCR beta chains across the 550 to 850 repertoires, and about 12 million of those chains were shared by two or more donors. A nearest-neighbor algorithm error-corrected the raw reads and collapsed the reads into unique sequences, merging closely related sequences to remove PCR and sequencing errors. Alignment of CDR3 sequences to IMGT reference sequences was used to assign V, D and J gene segments. For a sequence to be retained, a match of at least six nucleotides to both a V gene segment and a J gene segment was required. Rearrangements were classified as productive when the CDR3 lacked stop codons and remained in frame with V and J, and all other rearrangements were classified as non-productive. Following IMGT convention, CDR3 was defined as the stretch from the second conserved V-encoded cysteine up to the conserved J-encoded phenylalanine. The earlier analysis of 587 of the donors excluded sequences that lacked an unambiguous match to a single V gene segment. An earlier analysis of a few hundred of the donors classified V segments as functional when productive rearrangements were above 56.7% and as segregating when the standard deviation between donors was above 5%. A statistical classification framework was built to diagnose cytomegalovirus status from the catalog of TCR beta chain sequences. V and J gene assignment, in a later analysis, came from comparing TCR nucleotide sequences with IMGT/GENE-DB human TR gene sequences. A later analysis assigned CDR3 sequences and most-parsimonious VDJ recombination scenarios with the TCRdist pipeline. A later analysis defined each TCR beta chain by its CDR3 amino acid sequence plus V-gene family, and excluded reads lacking a unique V-gene family. As a way to deal with suspected cross-contamination and a sequencing artifact, a later analysis dropped hundreds of nucleotide sequences that were highly shared and had low generation probability. A later analysis calculated a clonal expansion index for each public chain from normalized within-repertoire ranks of inferred template counts. Generation probabilities in a later analysis came from a VDJ recombination model fitted to out-of-frame rearrangements, and those results were checked against IGoR. Hypergeometric tests were used in a later analysis to score TCR-TCR, TCR-HLA and TCR-CMV co-occurrence, with a repertoire-size bias correction applied to the TCR pairs. False discovery rates were estimated in a later analysis by permuting HLA or CMV assignments 20 times. A later analysis grouped co-occurring TCRs with DBSCAN, adding TCRdist sequence similarity when clustering within HLA-allele-positive subsets. Repertoires with fewer than 30,000 or more than 120,000 public chains, plus five repertoires with anomalous nucleotide sharing, were excluded from co-occurrence clustering. Held by TCRdb, this immuneACCESS table contains in-frame sequences only and omits some clones. Under half of the omission traces to an unresolved V gene where checked; the cause of the rest is unknown. D and trimming come from the DNA, and the V and J calls and clone size come from that table. The sample yields 100,000 to 150,000 clones; less than 85% were counted once. The leading ten clones occupy about 1.6% of the sample.

From a lookup of the germline V gene, CDR1 and CDR2 are SGHRS and YFSETQ. V is pruned by 7 bases and J by 5 bases, leaving 11 bases of the junction without a gene match. The CDR3 starts with the cysteine, ends with the phenylalanine, and has 15 residues. Of all the DNA, just the CDR3 is kept, 45 bases in frame from base 1. Results and caveats for the whole study, not just this receptor: At a false discovery rate of 0.05, a later analysis linked approximately 18,000 TCR beta sequences to specific HLA alleles. The study listed 150 to 200 TCR beta chains as associated with cytomegalovirus. Most CMV-associated TCR beta chains appeared to be HLA-restricted in a later analysis, and the HLA associations seemed to be driven largely by CMV exposure. When HLA alleles, especially DR and DQ, strongly co-occurred, TCR associations were difficult to assign to individual alleles. In a later analysis, HLA-associated TCR beta chains were found to be more clonally expanded and to have lower generation probabilities than equally common non-associated chains. Presence/absence analyses assumed roughly uniform sequencing depth across donors, an assumption that may not hold. Immune exposure information for the cohort was limited to CMV serostatus. The sequencing pipeline was judged likely to have produced a cluster of highly shared sequence variants as a technical artifact. An association between a missense DCLRE1C variant and V-gene and J-gene trimming of TCR beta chains was found in a later genetic analysis and replicated in an independent cohort. Linkage disequilibrium might explain the correlated functional status among segregating V segments, but an unknown experimental factor could not be ruled out. The earlier analysis of some 560 of the donors excluded 15 to 20 rarely observed V segments, including chromosome 9 orphons, because counts were too low. An earlier analysis of approximately 590 of the donors showed that most TCR beta V segments appeared in productive rearrangements either about 87% or about 30% of the time, which broadly matched IMGT annotations. According to a later analysis, TCR association rates differed among HLA loci, with DRB1 alleles showing the most associated TCRs and HLA-C alleles showing the fewest. Compared with the approximately 600-donor mean, donors in an Asian-associated ancestry cluster had fewer N-insertions in productive TCRs, according to a later genetic analysis. A later analysis reported that several top co-occurrence clusters appeared linked to parvovirus B19, influenza, CMV and Epstein-Barr virus. In this cohort, only TCR beta chains were sequenced, and detectable features were limited by the absence of alpha or paired-chain data. According to the authors, the approach could potentially be generalized to other disease states and immunological phenotypes. Most TCR sequences were seen in very few donors, while some public TCRs were found in many individuals. A further reported finding was that TCR beta sequences accurately predicted the HLA-A and HLA-B alleles for most subjects in the first cohort. Because HLA typing was missing for some donors at each locus, association tests included only the typed subset. Because the 87-base-pair reads could not distinguish some IMGT-functional V segments, including TRBV6-2 and TRBV6-3, those segments were excluded. In vitro tests confirmed that a few of the cytomegalovirus-associated TCR beta chains recognize cytomegalovirus antigens. The classifier was reported to diagnose cytomegalovirus status with high specificity and sensitivity in both the original cohort and the validation cohort.

About this clone: Its antigen is still unknown. The input lacks base qualities; no much larger clone sits a single base away.

The receptor chain draws on TRBV5-1 and TRBJ2-3, with TRBD1 identical over 9 junction bases. The source is a man aged 35 to 55 in good health and CMV-seronegative. Sequencing was done on a sample of PBMCs. This receptor carries the CDR3 CASATGGAYIDTQYF. The sequenced DNA: TGCGCCAGCGCCACAGGGGGCGCGTATATAGATACGCAGTATTTT. With the rest looked up from the reference TRBV5-1 and TRBJ2-3 genes rather than sequenced, the full variable domain is KAGVTQTPRYLIKTRGQQVTLSCSPISGHRSVSWYQQTPGQGLQFLFEYFSETQRNKGNFPGRFSGRQFSNSRSEMNVSTLELGDSALYLCASATGGAYIDTQYFGPGTRLTVL.